Below are 22 T cell receptor beta chains sequenced from a single sample in a study of control samples from healthy donors and cancer patients. Clones were read by immunoSEQ multiplex PCR, and TCRdb kept only the in-frame ones, dropping some. The sample carries 85,000 to 90,000 clones, roughly nine tenths recorded once. Sequencing input: PBMCs. The receptors originated from a woman aged 45-65 years with colorectal cancer.

The chain combines TRBV4-1 with TRBJ1-4; 7 nucleotides line up with TRBD1. Germline V lookup: CDR1 MGHRA, CDR2 YSYEKL. This CDR3 spans 14 amino acids. The J segment lost 5 bases and the V segment lost 8 bases, leaving 8 bases of the junction unmatched. Written as DNA, the CDR3 is TGCGCCAGCTGTAACGGGGACAGAAATGAAAAACTGTTTTTT. Translated: CASCNGDRNEKLFF.

CDR3 in amino acids: CASSQNLPDFNTGELFF. Written as DNA, the CDR3 is TGTGCCAGCTCCCAAAATCTACCTGATTTTAACACCGGGGAGCTGTTTTTT. This chain uses TRBV18 with TRBJ2-2; D is unresolved. V was clipped by 6 bases and J by 2 bases, with 19 bases between them. This CDR3 is 17 amino acids long. From germline, CDR1 is KGHSH and CDR2 LQKENI.

This clone was observed once. This rearrangement joins TRBV15 to TRBJ2-6; tentative D call: TRBD2 (5 bases). CDR1 is LNHNV, CDR2 YYDKDF, per germline (reference sequence). The CDR3 is 16 amino acids. Trimming cost V 0 bases and J 0 bases, with 6 bases left between them. The CDR3 reads CATSRDRGSGANVLTF. The CDR3 DNA is TGTGCCACCAGCAGAGATCGGGGCTCTGGGGCCAACGTCCTGACTTTC.

The chain combines TRBV5-6 with TRBJ2-5; D is uncertain. The CDR3 covers 14 residues. Between the trimmed V and J ends, which lost 0 bases and 1 base, there was a span of 7 bases. From germline, CDR1 is SGHDT and CDR2 YYEEEE. CDR3 bases: TGTGCCAGCAGCTTGGAACGGCTCCAAGAGACCCAGTACTTC. Its protein is CASSLERLQETQYF.

The chain carries TRBV6-1 and TRBJ2-3; tentatively, D is TRBD1 or TRBD2 (5 bases each). The CDR3 contains 15 residues. Deletions cut 2 bases from V and 2 bases from J, with 11 bases between. Germline V lookup: CDR1 MNHNS, CDR2 SASEGT. As DNA, the CDR3 is TGTGCCAGCAGTGAATTACGGGACCCCACAGATACGCAGTATTTT. This encodes CASSELRDPTDTQYF.

The chain couples TRBV5-1 to TRBJ2-3, with 10 bases aligning to TRBD2. Germline V lookup: CDR1 SGHRS, CDR2 YFSETQ. J lost 3 bases, V lost 2 bases, and 3 bases had no gene match. The CDR3 is 15 residues long. The CDR3 DNA reads TGCGCCAGCAGCTTCGTAGCGGGGGGTACAGATACGCAGTATTTT. Its protein product is CASSFVAGGTDTQYF.

The chain couples TRBV9 to TRBJ1-1; 8 bases line up with TRBD1. Germline V gene sequence: CDR1 SGDLS, CDR2 YYNGEE. Trimming at V came to 4 bases and at J to 12 bases, leaving 8 bases not matched to a gene. The CDR3 sequence is 12 residues long. CDR3 sequence reads: CASSPRQGISFF. The DNA for the CDR3 is TGTGCCAGCAGCCCCCGACAGGGGATTTCTTTCTTT.

A single count supports this clone. The chain has TRBV9 and TRBJ1-1; no clear D gene. Germline-derived CDR1 and CDR2 are SGDLS and YYNGEE. The V gene lost 0 bases and the J gene lost 0 bases, with 3 bases spanning the gap. The CDR3 spans 13 residues. CDR3 nucleotides: TGTGCCAGCAGCGTAGTAGTGAACACTGAAGCTTTCTTT. Residues: CASSVVVNTEAFF.

The rearrangement joins TRBV10-1 to TRBJ1-1; a possible D gene is TRBD1 (5 bases). V lost 11 bases to trimming and J lost 0 bases, with 16 bases between them. Per germline, CDR1 WNHNN and CDR2 SYGVQD (reference sequence). The CDR3 is 14 amino acids. As DNA, the CDR3 is TGCGCCGGGCCGGCAGGGTGGCTGAACACTGAAGCTTTCTTT. Translation gives CAGPAGWLNTEAFF.

A single count supports this clone. This sequence joins TRBV10-3 and TRBJ1-2; a possible D gene is TRBD1 (5 bases). With 8 bases removed from V and 0 bases from J, the gap between germline ends came to 10 bases. This CDR3 region has 13 residues. Germline V gene sequence: CDR1 ENHRY, CDR2 SYGVKD. CDR3 region: CAIGGEANYGYTF. Here the CDR3 DNA reads TGTGCCATCGGGGGGGAAGCTAACTATGGCTACACCTTC.

CDR3 in amino acids: CASSPTGKETQYF. The CDR3 DNA reads TGTGCCAGCAGTCCTACAGGGAAAGAGACCCAGTACTTC. This chain connects TRBV27 to TRBJ2-5, with D perhaps matching TRBD1 (6 bases). Per the germline V gene, CDR1 is MNHEY and CDR2 is SMNVEV (reference sequence). The V end was cut by 5 bases, the J end by 3 bases, with 10 bases between. The CDR3 covers 13 residues.

The chain is built from TRBV7-6 and TRBJ1-2; possible D gene TRBD1, 5 bases. The germline V gene encodes CDR1 SGHVS and CDR2 FNYEAQ. V lost 10 bases and J lost 8, with 20 bases in between. CDR3 size: 13 residues. The CDR3 here is CATSLRGGEGYTF. The CDR3 bases are TGTGCCACCTCCCTCCGGGGGGGAGAGGGCTACACCTTC.

The rearrangement joins TRBV7-9 to TRBJ1-1; 8 bases map to TRBD1. J lost 6 bases, V lost 5 bases, and 8 bases had no gene match. The CDR3 contains 14 residues. Germline lookup yields CDR1 SEHNR and CDR2 FQNEAQ (reference sequence). The CDR3 sequence is CASSLGQVPPEAFF. CDR3 in DNA: TGTGCCAGCAGCCTGGGACAGGTGCCCCCTGAAGCTTTCTTT.

The rearrangement joins TRBV20-1 to TRBJ1-2; D is unresolved. Germline V gene data show CDR1 as DFQATT and CDR2 as SNEGSKA (reference sequence). V lost 3 bases to trimming and J lost 2 bases, with 19 bases between them. The CDR3 spans 16 residues. The CDR3 here is CSASPNSDAGNYGYTF. CDR3 DNA: TGCAGTGCTAGTCCAAACTCGGACGCTGGAAACTATGGCTACACCTTC.

J is TRBJ2-7 and V is TRBV6-2 or TRBV6-3; D may be TRBD1 or TRBD2 (5 bases each). Germline assignment: CDR1 MNHEY and CDR2 SVGEGT. V was trimmed by 0 bases and J by 2 bases, leaving 11 bases between them. The CDR3 is made up of 15 amino acids. The CDR3 region is CASSYSGDQAYEQYV. CDR3 in DNA: TGTGCCAGCAGTTACTCGGGGGATCAGGCCTACGAGCAGTACGTC.

V is TRBV18 and J is TRBJ2-3; D is undetermined. Trimming took 5 bases from V and 4 from J, leaving 4 bases between them. Germline CDR1 reads KGHSH; CDR2 reads LQKENI. The CDR3 loop spans 11 amino acids. The CDR3 spells CASSSADTQYF. The CDR3 bases are TGTGCCAGCTCAAGTGCAGATACGCAGTATTTT.

The chain has TRBV13 and TRBJ2-3; TRBD1 agrees at 8 bases. The CDR3 has 14 amino acids. V trimming: 2 bases; J trimming: 3 bases; junction bases outside the gene matches: 1. Germline CDR1 and CDR2: PRHDT and FYEKMQ (reference sequence). In nucleotides, the CDR3 is TGTGCCAGCAGCTTACAGGGGGCTACAGATACGCAGTATTTT. The encoded protein is CASSLQGATDTQYF.

This clone is a singleton in its sample. The chain recombines TRBV6-5 with TRBJ1-2; 7 nucleotides line up with TRBD1. The V and J ends lost 4 bases and 6 bases, in that order; junction bases with no gene match: 11. The germline gives CDR1 MNHEY, CDR2 SVGAGI. The CDR3 runs 15 residues. CDR3: CASSFRDSSLDGYTF. DNA for the CDR3: TGTGCCAGCAGTTTTCGGGACAGCTCCCTTGATGGCTACACCTTC.

V and J are TRBV5-1 and TRBJ2-3; possible D gene TRBD1, 6 bases. The CDR3 has 15 residues. Germline loops: CDR1 SGHRS, CDR2 YFSETQ. With 1 base removed from V and 2 bases from J, the gap between germline ends came to 11 bases. This chain's CDR3 is CASSLQGPDTDTQYF. In nucleotides, the CDR3 is TGCGCCAGCAGCTTGCAGGGGCCAGACACAGATACGCAGTATTTT.

This clone has a handful of counts. The chain links TRBV3-1 (or the pseudogene TRBV3-2) to TRBJ1-1, with TRBD1 as a possible D gene (5 bases). V gave up 1 base and J gave up 11 bases, with 8 bases separating them. The germline V gene encodes CDR1 LGHDT and CDR2 YNNKEL (reference sequence). This CDR3 spans 11 amino acids. CDR3 sequence: CASSQAGSAFF. CDR3 bases: TGTGCCAGCAGCCAAGCAGGGAGCGCTTTCTTT.

This rearrangement joins TRBV29-1 to TRBJ1-2; D is perhaps TRBD1 (5 bases). The CDR3 has 12 amino acids. Trimming took 3 bases from V and 4 from J, leaving 9 bases between them. Germline values: CDR1 SQVTM, CDR2 ANQGSEA. CDR3 DNA sequence: TGCAGCGTTGACCAGGGAAGCTATGGCTACACCTTC. This gives the protein CSVDQGSYGYTF.

DNA of the CDR3: TGTGCCAGCACCGAACCTAAATGGGACAGGCGCCCTAATGAAAAACTGTTTTTT. It yields the protein CASTEPKWDRRPNEKLFF. The V gene is TRBV3-1 (or the pseudogene TRBV3-2), the J gene TRBJ1-4; 8 nucleotides match TRBD1. V lost 7 bases and J lost 3; bases outside the gene matches: 16. CDR1 is LGHDT and CDR2 is YNNKEL in the germline V gene (reference sequence). The CDR3 runs to 18 residues.